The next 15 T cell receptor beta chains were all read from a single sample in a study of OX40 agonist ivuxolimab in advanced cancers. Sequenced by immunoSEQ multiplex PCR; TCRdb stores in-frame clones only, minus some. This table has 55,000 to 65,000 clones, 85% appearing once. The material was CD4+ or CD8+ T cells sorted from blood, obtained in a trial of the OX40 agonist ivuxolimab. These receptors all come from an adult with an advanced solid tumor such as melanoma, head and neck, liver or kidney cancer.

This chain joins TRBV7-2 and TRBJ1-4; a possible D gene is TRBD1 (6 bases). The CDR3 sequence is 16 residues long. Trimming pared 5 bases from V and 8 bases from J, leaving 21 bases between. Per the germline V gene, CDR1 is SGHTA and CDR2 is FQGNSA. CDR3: CASSKARWGAGEKLFF. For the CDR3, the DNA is TGTGCCAGCAGCAAGGCCCGGTGGGGGGCAGGGGAAAAACTGTTTTTT.

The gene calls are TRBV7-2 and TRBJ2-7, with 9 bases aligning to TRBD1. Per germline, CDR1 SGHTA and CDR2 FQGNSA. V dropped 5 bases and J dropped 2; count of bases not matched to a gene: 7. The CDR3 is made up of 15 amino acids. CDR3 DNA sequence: TGTGCCAGCAGCCAGTCGGGGACAGGGACCTACGAGCAGTACTTC. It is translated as CASSQSGTGTYEQYF.

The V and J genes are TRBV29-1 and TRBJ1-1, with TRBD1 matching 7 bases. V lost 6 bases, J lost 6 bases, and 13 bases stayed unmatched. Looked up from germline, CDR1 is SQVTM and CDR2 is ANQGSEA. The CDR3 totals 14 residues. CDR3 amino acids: CSVPSTGKFAEAFF. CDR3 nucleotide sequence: TGCAGCGTCCCGTCGACAGGGAAATTCGCTGAAGCTTTCTTT.

The CDR3 DNA is TGCGCCAGCAGCGCCTCGGGACAAGACTACAATGAGCAGTTCTTC. Encoded protein: CASSASGQDYNEQFF. The chain recombines TRBV5-1 with TRBJ2-1, with a possible D match to TRBD1 (6 bases). This CDR3 region has 15 residues. The V gene's germline CDR1 is SGHRS and CDR2 YFSETQ. Deletions cut 4 bases from V and 3 bases from J, with 14 bases between.

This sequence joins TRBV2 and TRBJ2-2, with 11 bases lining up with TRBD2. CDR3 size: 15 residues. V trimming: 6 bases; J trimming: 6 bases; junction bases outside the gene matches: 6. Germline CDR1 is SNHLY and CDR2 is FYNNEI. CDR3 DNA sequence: TGTGCCAGCAGGGCCAGACTAGCGGGACCCGGGGAGCTGTTTTTT. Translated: CASRARLAGPGELFF.

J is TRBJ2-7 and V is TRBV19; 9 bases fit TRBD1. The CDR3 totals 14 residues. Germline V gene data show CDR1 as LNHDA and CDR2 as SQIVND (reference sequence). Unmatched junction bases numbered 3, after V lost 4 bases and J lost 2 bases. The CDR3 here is CASSTTGGPYEQYF. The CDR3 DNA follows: TGTGCCAGTAGTACGACAGGGGGGCCCTACGAGCAGTACTTC.

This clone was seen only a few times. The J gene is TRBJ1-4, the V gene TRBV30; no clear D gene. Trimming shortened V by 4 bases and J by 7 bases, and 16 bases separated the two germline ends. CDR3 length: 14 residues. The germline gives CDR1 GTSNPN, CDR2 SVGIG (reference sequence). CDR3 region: CAWTQEGSGEKLFF. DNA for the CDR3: TGTGCCTGGACGCAAGAGGGCTCGGGTGAAAAACTGTTTTTT.

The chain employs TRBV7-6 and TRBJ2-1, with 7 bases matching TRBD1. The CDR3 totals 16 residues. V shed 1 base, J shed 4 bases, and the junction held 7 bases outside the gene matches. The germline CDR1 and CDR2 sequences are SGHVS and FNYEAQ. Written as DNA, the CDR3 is TGTGCCAGCAGCTTAGACTCATACAGGGGATACAATGAGCAGTTCTTC. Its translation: CASSLDSYRGYNEQFF. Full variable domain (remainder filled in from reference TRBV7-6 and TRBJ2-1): GAGVSQSPRYKVTKRGQDVALRCDPISGHVSLYWYRQALGQGPEFLTYFNYEAQQDKSGLPNDRFSAERPEGSISTLTIQRTEQRDSAMYRCASSLDSYRGYNEQFFGPGTRLTVL.

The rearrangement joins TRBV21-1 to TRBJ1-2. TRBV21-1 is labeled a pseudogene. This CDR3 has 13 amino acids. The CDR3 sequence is CASSPGGYYGYTF. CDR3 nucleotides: TGTGCCAGCAGCCCTGGGGGATACTATGGCTACACCTTC.

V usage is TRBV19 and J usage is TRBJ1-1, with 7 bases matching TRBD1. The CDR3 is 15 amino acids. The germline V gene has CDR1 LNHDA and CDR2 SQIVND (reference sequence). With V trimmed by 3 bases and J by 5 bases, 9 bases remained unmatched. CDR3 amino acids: CASSISDRAITEAFF. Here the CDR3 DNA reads TGTGCCAGTAGTATCTCTGACAGGGCGATAACTGAAGCTTTCTTT.

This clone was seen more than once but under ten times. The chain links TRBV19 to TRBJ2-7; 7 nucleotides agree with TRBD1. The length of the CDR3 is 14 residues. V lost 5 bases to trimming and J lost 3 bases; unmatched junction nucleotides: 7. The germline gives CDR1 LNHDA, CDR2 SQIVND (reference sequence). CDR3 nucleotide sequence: TGTGCCAGTAGTCAAGACAGGGCACGCTACGAGCAGTACTTC. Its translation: CASSQDRARYEQYF. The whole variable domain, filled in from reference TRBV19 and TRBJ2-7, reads DGGITQSPKYLFRKEGQNVTLSCEQNLNHDAMYWYRQDPGQGLRLIYYSQIVNDFQKGDIAEGYSVSREKKESFPLTVTSAQKNPTAFYLCASSQDRARYEQYFGPGTRLTVT.

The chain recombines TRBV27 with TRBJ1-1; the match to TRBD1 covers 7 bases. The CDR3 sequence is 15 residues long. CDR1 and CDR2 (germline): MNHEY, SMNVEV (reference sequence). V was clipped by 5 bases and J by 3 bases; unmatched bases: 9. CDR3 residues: CASSKTGRLHTEAFF. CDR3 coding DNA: TGTGCCAGCAGTAAGACAGGGAGGCTCCACACTGAAGCTTTCTTT.

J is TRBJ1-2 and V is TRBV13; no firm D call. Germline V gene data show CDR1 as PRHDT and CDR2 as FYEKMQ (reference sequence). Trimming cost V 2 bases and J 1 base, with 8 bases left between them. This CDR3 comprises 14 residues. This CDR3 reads CASSLMGGNYGYTF. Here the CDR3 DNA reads TGTGCCAGCAGCTTAATGGGCGGTAACTATGGCTACACCTTC.

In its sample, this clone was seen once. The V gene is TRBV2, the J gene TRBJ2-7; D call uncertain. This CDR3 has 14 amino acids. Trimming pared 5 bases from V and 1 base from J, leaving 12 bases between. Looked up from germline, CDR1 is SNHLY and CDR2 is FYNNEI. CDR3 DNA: TGTGCCAGCAGTTTTCGCGGCGGTTCCTACGAGCAGTACTTC. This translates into CASSFRGGSYEQYF.

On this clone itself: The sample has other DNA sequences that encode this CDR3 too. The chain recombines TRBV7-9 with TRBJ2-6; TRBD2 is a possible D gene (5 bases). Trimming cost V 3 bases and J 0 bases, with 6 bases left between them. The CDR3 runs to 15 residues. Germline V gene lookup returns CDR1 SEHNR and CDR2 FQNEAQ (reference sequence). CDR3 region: CASSLRVSGANVLTF. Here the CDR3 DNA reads TGTGCCAGCAGCTTGAGGGTCTCTGGGGCCAACGTCCTGACTTTC.